The clone carrying this T cell receptor beta chain was seen only a few times. HTBI primers from iRepertoire and Arm-PCR of CDR3 regions yielded the TCR beta libraries. In TCRdb, the multiplex PCR reads were re-called with MiXCR into one record per CDR3 protein. Of 300,000 to 400,000 distinct CDR3 sequences listed, 16% are singletons. Germline loops: CDR1 MNHEY, CDR2 SMNVEV (reference sequence). J lost 4 bases, V lost 6 bases, and 8 bases had no gene match. This CDR3 spans 15 amino acids. Time point in this sample: newly diagnosed GD, antithyroid drugs for less than 3 months. The authors made the TCR library using RNA they extracted from PBMCs. Patients came through an endocrinology department, and that department was in Xi'an, China. This entry comes from a study of regulatory T cells in long-lasting Graves disease. These same records also appear under a second study, on T cells in Graves' hyperthyroidism and ophthalmopathy.

The sample consisted of peripheral blood mononuclear cells (PBMCs), taken at new diagnosis, from a patient treated with antithyroid drugs. The rearrangement links TRBV27 to TRBJ2-2; 7 bases map to TRBD1. This clonotype was sampled from a man in his forties with Graves disease. The CDR3 sequence: CASRAADRFTGELFF. The CDR3 DNA sequence: TGTGCCAGCAGAGCAGCGGACAGGTTCACCGGGGAGCTGTTTTTT.